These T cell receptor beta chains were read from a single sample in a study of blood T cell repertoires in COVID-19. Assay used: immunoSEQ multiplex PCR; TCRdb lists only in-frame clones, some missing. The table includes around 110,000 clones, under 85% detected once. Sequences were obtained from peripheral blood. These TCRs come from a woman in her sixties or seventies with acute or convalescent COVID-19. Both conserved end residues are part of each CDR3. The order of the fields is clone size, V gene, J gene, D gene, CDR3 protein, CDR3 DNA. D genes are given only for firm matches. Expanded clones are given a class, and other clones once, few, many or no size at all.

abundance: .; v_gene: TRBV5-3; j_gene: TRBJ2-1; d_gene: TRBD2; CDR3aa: CARSLRSLGPGGTILPVGNEQFF; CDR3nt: TGTGCCAGAAGCTTGAGGTCACTCGGTCCGGGCGGGACTATTCTTCCTGTCGGGAATGAGCAGTTCTTC
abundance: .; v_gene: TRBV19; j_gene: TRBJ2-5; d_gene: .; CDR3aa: CASSITLGAETQYF; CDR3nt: TGTGCCAGTAGTATAACGCTTGGGGCCGAGACCCAGTACTTC
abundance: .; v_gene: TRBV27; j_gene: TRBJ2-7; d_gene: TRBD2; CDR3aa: CASSPSGIYEQYF; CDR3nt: TGTGCCAGCAGTCCTAGCGGGATCTACGAGCAGTACTTC
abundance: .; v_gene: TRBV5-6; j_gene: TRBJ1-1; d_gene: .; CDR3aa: CASSLRGDRGVAFF; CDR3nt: TGTGCCAGCAGCTTGCGGGGGGATCGAGGCGTAGCTTTCTTT
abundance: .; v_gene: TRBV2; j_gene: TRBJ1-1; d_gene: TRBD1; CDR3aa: CASSGRGQGPAEAFF; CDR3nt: TGTGCCAGCAGCGGTCGTGGACAGGGTCCCGCTGAAGCTTTCTTT
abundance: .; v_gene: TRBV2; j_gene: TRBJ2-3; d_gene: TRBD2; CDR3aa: CASSGGGSLTDTQYF; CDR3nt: TGTGCCAGCAGTGGCGGGGGTTCCCTCACAGATACGCAGTATTTT
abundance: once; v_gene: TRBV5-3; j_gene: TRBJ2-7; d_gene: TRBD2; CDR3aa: CARSFTSNRTSCEQYF; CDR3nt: TGTGCCAGAAGCTTTACCTCAAACCGGACTAGCTGCGAGCAGTACTTC
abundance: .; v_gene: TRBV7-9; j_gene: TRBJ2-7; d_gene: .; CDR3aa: CAASGQALNYEQYF; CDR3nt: TGTGCCGCAAGCGGGCAGGCTCTAAACTACGAGCAGTACTTC
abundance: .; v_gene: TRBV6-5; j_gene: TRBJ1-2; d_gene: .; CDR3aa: CASSWRGGGYTF; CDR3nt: TGTGCCAGCAGTTGGAGGGGTGGCGGCTACACCTTC
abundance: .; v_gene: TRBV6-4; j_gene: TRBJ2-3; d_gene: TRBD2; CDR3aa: CATTRRGAGDTQYF; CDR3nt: TGTGCCACCACACGGCGGGGGGCCGGGGATACGCAGTATTTT
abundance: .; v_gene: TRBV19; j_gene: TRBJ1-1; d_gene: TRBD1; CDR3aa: CASSTGVMNTEAFF; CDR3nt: TGTGCCAGTAGCACAGGGGTGATGAACACTGAAGCTTTCTTT
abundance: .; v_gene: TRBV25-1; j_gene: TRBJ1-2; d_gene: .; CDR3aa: CASSWGGAGGYTF; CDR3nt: TGTGCCAGCAGTTGGGGAGGGGCTGGAGGCTACACCTTC
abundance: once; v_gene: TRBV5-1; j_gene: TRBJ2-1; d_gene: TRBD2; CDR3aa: CASSPSGGVNEQFF; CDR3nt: TGCGCCAGCAGCCCTAGCGGGGGAGTCAATGAGCAGTTCTTC
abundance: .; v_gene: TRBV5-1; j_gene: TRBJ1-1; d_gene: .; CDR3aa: CASSGEGWDTEAFF; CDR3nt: TGCGCCAGCAGCGGAGAAGGTTGGGACACTGAAGCTTTCTTT
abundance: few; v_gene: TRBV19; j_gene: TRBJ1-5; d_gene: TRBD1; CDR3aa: CASSRDSNGNQPQHF; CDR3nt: TGTGCCAGTAGTAGGGACAGCAACGGCAATCAGCCCCAGCATTTT
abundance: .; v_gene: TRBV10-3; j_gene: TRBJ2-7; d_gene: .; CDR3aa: CAIRTSRVDEQYF; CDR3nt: TGTGCCATCAGAACCTCCAGGGTCGATGAGCAGTACTTC
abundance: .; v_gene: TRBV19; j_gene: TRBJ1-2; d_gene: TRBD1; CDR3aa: CASSQGDYGYTF; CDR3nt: TGTGCCAGTAGCCAGGGGGACTATGGCTACACCTTC
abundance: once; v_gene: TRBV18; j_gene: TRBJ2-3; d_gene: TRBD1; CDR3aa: CASSPRSRGSTDTQYF; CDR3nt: TGTGCCAGCTCCCCCCGGAGCAGGGGGAGCACAGATACGCAGTATTTT
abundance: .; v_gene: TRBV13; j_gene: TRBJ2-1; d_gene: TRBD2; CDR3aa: CASSLVSGRMKFF; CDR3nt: TGTGCCAGCAGCTTAGTGAGCGGGAGAATGAAGTTCTTC
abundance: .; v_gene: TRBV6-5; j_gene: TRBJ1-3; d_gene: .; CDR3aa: CASTFGGGNTIYF; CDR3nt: TGTGCCAGCACCTTTGGGGGGGGAAACACCATATATTTT
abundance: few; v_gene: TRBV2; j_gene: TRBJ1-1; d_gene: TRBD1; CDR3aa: CASRWTGGNTEAFF; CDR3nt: TGTGCCAGCAGGTGGACAGGGGGGAACACTGAAGCTTTCTTT
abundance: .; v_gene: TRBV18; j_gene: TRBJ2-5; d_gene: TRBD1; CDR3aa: CASSPRQGPQETQYF; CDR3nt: TGTGCCAGCTCGCCCCGACAGGGACCCCAAGAGACCCAGTACTTC
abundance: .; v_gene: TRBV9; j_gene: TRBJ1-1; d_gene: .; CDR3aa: CASSPRHSTGTEAFF; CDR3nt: TGTGCCAGCAGCCCTCGCCATTCAACAGGGACTGAAGCTTTCTTT
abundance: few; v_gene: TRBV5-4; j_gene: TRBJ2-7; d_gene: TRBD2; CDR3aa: CASSSKYGTKDEQYF; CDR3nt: TGTGCCAGCAGCTCCAAGTACGGGACTAAGGACGAGCAGTACTTC
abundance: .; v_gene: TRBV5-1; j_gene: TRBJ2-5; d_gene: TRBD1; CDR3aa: CASSQGAGQETQYF; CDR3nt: TGCGCCAGCAGCCAGGGGGCAGGCCAAGAGACCCAGTACTTC
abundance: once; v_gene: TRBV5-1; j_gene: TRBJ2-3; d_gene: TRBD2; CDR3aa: CASSSGGFTDTQYF; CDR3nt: TGCGCCAGCAGCAGCGGGGGGTTCACAGATACGCAGTATTTT
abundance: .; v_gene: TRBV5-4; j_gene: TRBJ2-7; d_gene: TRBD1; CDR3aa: CASSQVGTGGFEQYF; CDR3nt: TGTGCCAGCAGCCAAGTCGGGACAGGGGGCTTCGAGCAGTACTTC
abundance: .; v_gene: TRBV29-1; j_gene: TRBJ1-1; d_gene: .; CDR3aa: CSVPGGSTEAFF; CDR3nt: TGCAGCGTTCCCGGCGGATCCACTGAAGCTTTCTTT
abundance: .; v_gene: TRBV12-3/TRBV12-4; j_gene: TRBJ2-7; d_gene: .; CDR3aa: CASSSDRSYEQYF; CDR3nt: TGTGCCAGCAGCTCCGACAGGTCCTACGAGCAGTACTTC
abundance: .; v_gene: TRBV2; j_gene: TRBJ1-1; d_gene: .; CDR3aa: CASKNGGFSTEAFF; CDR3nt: TGTGCCAGCAAGAATGGGGGCTTTAGCACTGAAGCTTTCTTT
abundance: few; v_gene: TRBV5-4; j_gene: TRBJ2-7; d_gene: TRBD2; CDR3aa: CASSLGLAVNEQYF; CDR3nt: TGTGCCAGCAGCTTGGGGCTAGCGGTTAACGAGCAGTACTTC
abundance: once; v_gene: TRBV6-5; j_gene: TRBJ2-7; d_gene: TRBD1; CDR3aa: CASSYSRGPYEQYF; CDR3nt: TGTGCCAGCAGTTACTCTAGGGGGCCCTACGAGCAGTACTTC
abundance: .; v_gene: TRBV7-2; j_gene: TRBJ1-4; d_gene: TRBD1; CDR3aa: CASSSRTGDEKLFF; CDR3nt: TGTGCCAGCAGCTCAAGGACAGGAGATGAAAAACTGTTTTTT
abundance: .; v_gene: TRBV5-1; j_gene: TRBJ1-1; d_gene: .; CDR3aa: CASSLQGMNTEAFF; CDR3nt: TGCGCCAGCAGCTTGCAGGGAATGAACACTGAAGCTTTCTTT
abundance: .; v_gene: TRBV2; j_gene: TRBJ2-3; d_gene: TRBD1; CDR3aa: CASSGGQGPDTQYF; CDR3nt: TGTGCCAGCTCCGGCGGACAGGGGCCAGATACGCAGTATTTT